These 18 T cell receptor beta chains came from one sample sequenced in a study of PD-1 blockade in mismatch repair-deficient tumors (dated by TCRdb to about 2017). Receptor libraries were prepared by the immunoSEQ multiplex PCR assay. In its TCRdb copy, this immuneACCESS table keeps in-frame sequences only and misses some clones. Where compared with another copy, unresolved V genes explain less than half of these, and the others have no known cause. The sample yields over 30,000 clones; 80% were counted once. The ten biggest clones cover approximately 3.6% of the sample. Sequencing was performed on PBMCs, taken around 6 weeks after starting pembrolizumab. The receptors derive from an adult with mismatch repair-deficient cancer.

The V gene is TRBV29-1, the J gene TRBJ2-5; 9 nucleotides agree with TRBD1. The CDR3 has 13 residues. V trimming: 6 bases; J trimming: 5 bases; junction bases outside the gene matches: 7. CDR1 and CDR2 (germline): SQVTM, ANQGSEA. The CDR3 region is CSVGQGSVETQYF. For the CDR3, the DNA is TGCAGCGTGGGACAGGGATCGGTGGAGACCCAGTACTTC.

The chain recombines TRBV19 with TRBJ1-2; 10 positions agree with TRBD1. The CDR3 has 14 amino acids. CDR1 is LNHDA and CDR2 is SQIVND in the germline V gene (reference sequence). V lost 1 base, J lost 10 bases, and 6 bases stayed unmatched. The CDR3 DNA is TGTGCCAGTAGTATAGTCGGGACAGGGGTGTTCTACACCTTC. It codes for CASSIVGTGVFYTF.

The V and J genes are TRBV28 and TRBJ2-7; D is undetermined. The CDR3 sequence is 15 residues long. With 3 bases removed from V and 0 bases from J, the gap between germline ends came to 12 bases. Germline V lookup: CDR1 MDHEN, CDR2 SYDVKM. CDR3 protein: CASSFWSGLSYEQYF. For the CDR3, the DNA is TGTGCCAGCAGTTTCTGGTCAGGTCTCTCCTACGAGCAGTACTTC.

The rearrangement joins TRBV7-2 to TRBJ2-7; 9 nucleotides line up with TRBD2. The CDR3 has 15 residues. Germline values: CDR1 SGHTA, CDR2 FQGNSA. V trimming: 2 bases; J trimming: 3 bases; junction bases outside the gene matches: 5. CDR3 residues: CASSLRLAGSYEQYF. The DNA for the CDR3 is TGTGCCAGCAGCTTACGTCTAGCGGGGAGCTACGAGCAGTACTTC. The variable domain in full, completed from reference TRBV7-2 and TRBJ2-7, reads GAGVSQSPSNKVTEKGKDVELRCDPISGHTALYWYRQSLGQGLEFLIYFQGNSAPDKSGLPSDRFSAERTGGSVSTLTIQRTQQEDSAVYLCASSLRLAGSYEQYFGPGTRLTVT.

This clone was recorded once. The CDR3, as DNA: TGTGCCAGCAGTTTAGCGTCGGGTGGATACAATGAGCAGTTCTTC. Its translation is CASSLASGGYNEQFF. This chain links TRBV28 with TRBJ2-1; D gene uncertain. This CDR3 is built from 15 residues. V was trimmed by 2 bases and J by 4 bases, leaving 12 bases between them. CDR1 MDHEN and CDR2 SYDVKM come from the germline V gene.

The chain couples TRBV7-2 to TRBJ2-2, with TRBD2 matching 7 bases. V lost 0 bases to trimming and J lost 2 bases; unmatched junction nucleotides: 6. This CDR3 contains 17 residues. CDR1 and CDR2 (germline): SGHTA, FQGNSA. This CDR3 reads CASSLALSSGNTGELFF. The CDR3 nucleotides read TGTGCCAGCAGCTTAGCGCTGTCTAGCGGTAACACCGGGGAGCTGTTTTTT. Full variable domain (outside the CDR3, taken from reference TRBV7-2 and TRBJ2-2): GAGVSQSPSNKVTEKGKDVELRCDPISGHTALYWYRQSLGQGLEFLIYFQGNSAPDKSGLPSDRFSAERTGGSVSTLTIQRTQQEDSAVYLCASSLALSSGNTGELFFGEGSRLTVL.

The chain joins TRBV28 to TRBJ1-2; perhaps TRBD1 as D (6 bases). V lost 6 bases and J lost 2, with 13 bases in between. From germline, CDR1 is MDHEN and CDR2 SYDVKM. The CDR3 sequence is 14 residues long. CDR3 sequence: CASRPGQSNYGYTF. CDR3 DNA: TGTGCCAGCAGACCGGGACAATCAAACTATGGCTACACCTTC.

This clone was detected only a few times. The gene calls are TRBV6-1 and TRBJ2-7; 11 bases are a match to TRBD1. The CDR3 is made up of 15 amino acids. In germline, CDR1 is MNHNS, CDR2 SASEGT. The V gene end was trimmed by 6 bases and the J gene end by 0 bases; junction bases not matched to a gene: 4. The CDR3 region has the DNA TGTGCCAGCAGAAGGGGACAGGGGGTCTCCTACGAGCAGTACTTC. Protein sequence: CASRRGQGVSYEQYF.

The J gene is TRBJ1-1, the V gene TRBV28; D perhaps matches TRBD1 (5 bases). V was trimmed by 3 bases and J by 4 bases, leaving 15 bases between them. The germline V gene has CDR1 MDHEN and CDR2 SYDVKM. The CDR3 is 15 amino acids. CDR3 DNA: TGTGCCAGCAGTTTTATGGGTCGGGGGGGCACTGAAGCTTTCTTT. The encoded protein is CASSFMGRGGTEAFF.

This chain links TRBV6-1 with TRBJ1-4, with TRBD1 identical over 7 bases. V trimming: 4 bases; J trimming: 6 bases; junction bases outside the gene matches: 11. The CDR3 is 16 residues long. Germline V gene lookup returns CDR1 MNHNS and CDR2 SASEGT. The chain's CDR3 is CASSGGLDRRDEKLFF. CDR3 nucleotides: TGTGCCAGCAGTGGTGGTCTGGACAGGAGGGATGAAAAACTGTTTTTT.

This clone was detected only a few times. The V gene is TRBV7-8, the J gene TRBJ2-7, with 9 bases matching TRBD1. The V gene's germline CDR1 is SGHVS and CDR2 FQNEAQ. This CDR3 is built from 15 residues. V was clipped by 2 bases and J by 1 base; unmatched bases: 3. DNA of the CDR3: TGTGCCAGCAGCTTACGGGACAGGGTATCCTACGAGCAGTACTTC. It yields the protein CASSLRDRVSYEQYF.

The chain uses TRBV21-1 and TRBJ2-1; the table assigns TRBD2, which was not confirmed against the DNA. TRBV21-1 is classified as a pseudogene. The CDR3 has 14 amino acids. CDR3 residues: CASILRSGSGSPFF. CDR3 bases: TGTGCCAGCATTCTACGCTCAGGTAGCGGGAGTCCGTTCTTC.

The V gene is TRBV5-1, the J gene TRBJ1-4; unclear D gene. The CDR3 covers 14 residues. The ends were cut back, 5 bases at V and 4 bases at J, with 12 bases in the middle. Germline V gene sequence: CDR1 SGHRS, CDR2 YFSETQ. This CDR3 reads CASSRGEGNEKLFF. The CDR3 nucleotides read TGCGCCAGCAGTCGCGGGGAAGGTAATGAAAAACTGTTTTTT.

The CDR3 sequence is CASSAGTGLFSGNTIYF. CDR3 nucleotides: TGCGCCAGCAGCGCCGGGACAGGTCTCTTCTCTGGAAACACCATATATTTT. J is TRBJ1-3 and V is TRBV5-1; 8 bases align to TRBD1. This CDR3 contains 17 residues. Per germline, CDR1 SGHRS and CDR2 YFSETQ. Losses at the gene ends were 4 bases for V and 0 bases for J; bases not matched to a gene: 9.

The rearrangement uses TRBV7-2 and TRBJ2-1; 10 bases align to TRBD2. After removal of 5 bases from V and 6 bases from J, the junction contained 7 bases not matched to a gene. The CDR3 contains 15 residues. CDR1 and CDR2 (germline): SGHTA, FQGNSA. CDR3 bases: TGTGCCAGCAGCGCACTAGCGGGGCGCTTCAATGAGCAGTTCTTC. It is translated as CASSALAGRFNEQFF.

The V gene is TRBV7-2, the J gene TRBJ1-1; D is ambiguous. The ends were cut back, 3 bases at V and 7 bases at J, with 18 bases in the middle. The germline CDR1 and CDR2 sequences are SGHTA and FQGNSA. This CDR3 spans 15 amino acids. CDR3 region: CASSFIAVGLSEAFF. For the CDR3, the DNA is TGTGCCAGCAGCTTTATTGCGGTGGGTCTGAGTGAAGCTTTCTTT. The full variable domain, its missing parts supplied by reference TRBV7-2 and TRBJ1-1, is GAGVSQSPSNKVTEKGKDVELRCDPISGHTALYWYRQSLGQGLEFLIYFQGNSAPDKSGLPSDRFSAERTGGSVSTLTIQRTQQEDSAVYLCASSFIAVGLSEAFFGQGTRLTVV.

The chain carries TRBV7-8 and TRBJ1-5; a possible D gene is TRBD1 (6 bases). With 4 bases removed from V and 5 bases from J, the gap between germline ends came to 9 bases. CDR1 is SGHVS and CDR2 is FQNEAQ in the germline V gene. This CDR3 region has 13 residues. CDR3 residues: CASSSYRDQPQHF. The CDR3 region has the DNA TGTGCCAGCAGCTCCTACAGGGATCAGCCCCAGCATTTT.

This clone has only a few counts. CDR3 nucleotides: TGTGCCAGCAGCTCTGCCACAGGGGGGCGGGAGACCCAGTACTTC. Translation gives CASSSATGGRETQYF. The chain carries TRBV7-9 and TRBJ2-5; 8 nucleotides agree with TRBD1. Looked up from germline, CDR1 is SEHNR and CDR2 is FQNEAQ (reference sequence). Germline trimming cut 4 bases from V and 5 bases from J; bases unmatched to any gene: 9. There are 15 residues in the CDR3.